This entry lists 28 T cell receptor beta chains sequenced from one sample in a study of regulatory T cells in long-lasting Graves disease. The time point denotes: newly diagnosed GD, antithyroid drugs for less than 3 months. From RNA extracted from PBMCs, the TCR library was made. Sequencing libraries for TCR beta were prepared with iRepertoire HTBI primers and Arm-PCR of CDR3 regions. One entry per CDR3 protein results from TCRdb running MiXCR on the multiplex PCR reads. The sample includes about 540,000 distinct CDR3 sequences, roughly 13% of them seen just once. The same specimen was also included in a second study, on T cells in Graves' hyperthyroidism and ophthalmopathy.

Specimen: peripheral blood mononuclear cells (PBMCs), collected at new diagnosis, from a patient treated with antithyroid drugs. The source of these receptors is a man aged 25-40 years with Graves disease.

This clonotype occurred many times. This sequence joins TRBV30 and TRBJ1-4; weak D call: TRBD1 (6 bases). Germline CDR1 GTSNPN, CDR2 SVGIG (reference sequence). The CDR3 runs 14 residues. The germline V and J ends were trimmed by 5 bases and 8 bases, with 18 bases remaining between them. CDR3 in amino acids: CAWHAQGRAEKLFF. CDR3 nucleotide sequence: TGTGCCTGGCACGCTCAGGGGCGGGCGGAAAAACTGTTTTTT.

The J gene is TRBJ2-1, the V gene TRBV11-2; D perhaps matches TRBD2 (6 bases). With 0 bases removed from V and 2 bases from J, the gap between germline ends came to 11 bases. The CDR3 totals 16 residues. Germline CDR1 SGHAT, CDR2 FQNNGV. The chain's CDR3 is CASSLDFSGTYNEQFF. Written as DNA, the CDR3 is TGTGCCAGCAGCTTAGATTTTAGCGGAACCTACAATGAGCAGTTCTTC. Full variable domain (rest looked up from reference TRBV11-2 and TRBJ2-1): EAGVAQSPRYKIIEKRQSVAFWCNPISGHATLYWYQQILGQGPKLLIQFQNNGVVDDSQLPKDRFSAERLKGVDSTLKIQPAKLEDSAVYLCASSLDFSGTYNEQFFGPGTRLTVL.

V usage is TRBV19 and J usage is TRBJ2-6; D call uncertain. Trimming shortened V by 5 bases and J by 0 bases, and 8 bases separated the two germline ends. CDR3 length equals 15 residues. Germline V gene sequence: CDR1 LNHDA, CDR2 SQIVND (reference sequence). The chain's CDR3 is CASSGRSSGANVLTF. The CDR3 DNA reads as TGTGCCAGTAGTGGCCGGAGCTCTGGGGCCAACGTCCTGACTTTC.

To note about this clonotype: This probably arose from a read error, given a far larger clone one base away. The CDR3 does not close with the conserved phenylalanine or tryptophan, likely indicating a read error. V usage is TRBV2 and J usage is TRBJ2-7, with no clear D. Germline CDR1 is SNHLY and CDR2 is FYNNEI. V was trimmed by 7 bases and J by 4 bases, leaving 20 bases between them. This CDR3 has 15 amino acids. In DNA form, the CDR3 reads TGTGCCAGCAACTTTGGAGACAAGGCACTATACGAGCAGTACCTC. This encodes CASNFGDKALYEQYL.

As for this clonotype: Just one base apart from a much larger clone, this may be a read error. The chain links TRBV11-2 to TRBJ2-1; the match to TRBD2 covers 8 bases. The CDR3 is made up of 15 amino acids. Germline values: CDR1 SGHAT, CDR2 FQNNGV. The CDR3 is CASSSRLANYYEQFF. DNA of the CDR3: TGTGCCAGCAGCTCCCGACTAGCGAACTACTATGAGCAGTTCTTC.

This clonotype showed up many times. The chain uses TRBV27 and TRBJ2-1, with 7 bases that match TRBD2. Trimming removed 4 bases from V and 0 bases from J; junction bases left unmatched: 12. This CDR3 region has 18 residues. Germline V lookup: CDR1 MNHEY, CDR2 SMNVEV (reference sequence). The CDR3 DNA is TGTGCCAGCAGTTCCGAACTAGCGAGATCCAGCTCCTACAATGAGCAGTTCTTC. As protein: CASSSELARSSSYNEQFF.

This clonotype occurred a few times. The chain recombines TRBV5-1 with TRBJ2-1; D is unresolved. CDR3 length: 12 amino acids. Germline V gene sequence: CDR1 SGHRS, CDR2 YFSETQ. V was shortened by 4 bases and J by 8 bases, with 10 bases between the two germline ends. The CDR3 spells CASSDKLDEQFF. The CDR3 coding sequence is TGCGCCAGCAGCGATAAGTTGGATGAGCAGTTCTTC.

This clonotype has a count of ten or more. V is TRBV5-1 and J is TRBJ2-1, with 8 nucleotides matching TRBD1. There are 14 residues in the CDR3. The V gene's germline CDR1 is SGHRS and CDR2 YFSETQ. V was clipped by 7 bases and J by 7 bases; unmatched bases: 10. The DNA of the CDR3 is TGCGCCAGCGGTGGGCGACAGGGGAAAAATGAGCAGTTCTTC. This translates into CASGGRQGKNEQFF.

The rearrangement uses TRBV29-1 and TRBJ1-2; maybe TRBD1 (5 bases). This CDR3 has 13 amino acids. V shed 0 bases and J shed 7 bases, with 12 bases lying between them. CDR1 and CDR2 (germline): SQVTM, ANQGSEA. The CDR3, as DNA: TGCAGCGTTGAAGAGCAGGGAAAGGGTGGCTACACCTTC. Residues: CSVEEQGKGGYTF. The entire variable domain, with the rest obtained from reference TRBV29-1 and TRBJ1-2, is as follows: SAVISQKPSRDICQRGTSLTIQCQVDSQVTMMFWYRQQPGQSLTLIATANQGSEATYESGFVIDKFPISRPNLTFSTLTVSNMSPEDSSIYLCSVEEQGKGGYTFGSGTRLTVV.

The DNA for the CDR3 is TGTGCCAGCAGCGCCACAGGGGCGCAGGTGTCGCAGTTCTTC. Translation gives CASSATGAQVSQFF. The chain combines TRBV7-9 with TRBJ2-1, with 7 bases aligning to TRBD1. This CDR3 region has 14 residues. Germline trimming cut 5 bases from V and 12 bases from J; bases unmatched to any gene: 13. From germline, CDR1 is SEHNR and CDR2 FQNEAQ (reference sequence).

This clonotype was seen a few times. The chain uses TRBV5-1 and TRBJ2-7; D is uncertain. Germline values: CDR1 SGHRS, CDR2 YFSETQ. Trimming shortened V by 4 bases and J by 6 bases, and 11 bases separated the two germline ends. The CDR3 sequence is 12 residues long. The CDR3 DNA reads TGCGCCAGCAGCCATACCCTTCGCGAGCAGTACTTC. Residues: CASSHTLREQYF.

V is TRBV7-2 and J is TRBJ2-5; TRBD1 aligns across 10 bases. J lost 7 bases, V lost 3 bases, and 5 bases had no gene match. The CDR3 has 14 amino acids. Germline V gene data show CDR1 as SGHTA and CDR2 as FQGNSA. In nucleotides, the CDR3 is TGTGCCAGCAGCTTCGGACAGGGGGATTGGACCCAGTACTTC. Its protein product is CASSFGQGDWTQYF.

V usage is TRBV7-3 and J usage is TRBJ2-3, with 9 bases matching TRBD1. Germline assignment: CDR1 SGHTA and CDR2 FQGTGA. J gave up 5 bases and V 5 bases, and 5 bases lay outside the gene matches. The CDR3 has 14 residues. The CDR3, as DNA: TGTGCCAGCAGCCGGGGGACAGGGAAAGATACGCAGTATTTT. It translates to CASSRGTGKDTQYF.

This clonotype occurred many times. The rearrangement joins TRBV3-1 to TRBJ2-7; D gene unclear. CDR1 is LGHDT, CDR2 YNNKEL, per germline (reference sequence). This CDR3 region has 13 residues. Trimming stripped 0 bases from V and 3 bases from J, with 6 bases between. The CDR3 spells CASSQEVNYEQYF. As DNA, the CDR3 is TGTGCCAGCAGCCAAGAGGTCAACTACGAGCAGTACTTC.

This clonotype was picked up many times. V is TRBV20-1 and J is TRBJ2-7; the D is unclear. Trimming shortened V by 5 bases and J by 7 bases, and 18 bases separated the two germline ends. Germline values: CDR1 DFQATT, CDR2 SNEGSKA (reference sequence). The CDR3 sequence is 13 residues long. CDR3 coding DNA: TGCAGTGCTCGTACTTCGGCTGGGCCGGAGCAGTACTTC. It translates to CSARTSAGPEQYF.

This clonotype has just a few counts. A much more abundant neighbour one base away suggests this may be a read error. The chain combines TRBV12-3 or TRBV12-4 with TRBJ2-3; 14 bases align to TRBD2. This CDR3 is 14 amino acids long. The junction had 6 bases not matched to a gene; V was cut back by 6 bases and J by 10 bases. CDR3 sequence: CASSGGLAGGAQYF. DNA of the CDR3: TGTGCCAGCAGCGGAGGACTAGCGGGAGGAGCGCAGTATTTT.

Only one count was recorded for this clonotype. Germline and junction disagree at one end, which may indicate a read error. This chain joins TRBV27 and TRBJ1-2; D is undetermined. Looked up from germline, CDR1 is MNHEY and CDR2 is SMNVEV (reference sequence). The CDR3 covers 9 residues. The CDR3 DNA reads TGTGCCAGCAGTTTATCTACAGCCTTC. It codes for CASSLSTAF.

On this clonotype: A read error may be the cause here, since a much bigger clone is one base away. The chain couples TRBV20-1 to TRBJ2-5; D may be TRBD1 (6 bases). CDR1 is DFQATT and CDR2 is SNEGSKA in the germline V gene (reference sequence). This CDR3 spans 13 amino acids. V was cut by 0 bases and J by 11 bases, with 16 bases left in between. CDR3 nucleotide sequence: TGCAGTGCTAGAGATTTACAGGGAAATGAGCAGTACTTC. This encodes CSARDLQGNEQYF.

This clonotype was detected ten times or more. This chain connects TRBV6-2 or TRBV6-3 to TRBJ2-1; TRBD2 is a possible D gene (6 bases). Germline V gene lookup returns CDR1 MNHEY and CDR2 SVGEGT. This CDR3 region has 19 residues. V lost 5 bases and J lost 10, with 33 bases in between. The CDR3 sequence: CASSRRRVHRSQAASEQFF. CDR3 DNA sequence: TGTGCCAGCAGTCGAAGGAGGGTTCACCGTTCACAAGCGGCCAGCGAGCAGTTCTTC.

This clonotype was detected only a few times. The chain uses TRBV30 and TRBJ2-2; the D is unclear. Per germline, CDR1 GTSNPN and CDR2 SVGIG (reference sequence). Trimming removed 0 bases from V and 5 bases from J, with 13 bases in between. This CDR3 is built from 15 residues. The DNA for the CDR3 is TGTGCCTGGAGTGTGGCCCCGGGTTCGACCGGGGAGCTGTTTTTT. As protein: CAWSVAPGSTGELFF.

This clonotype was observed a few times. One junction end disagrees with the germline gene, perhaps due to a read error. The chain employs TRBV5-1 and TRBJ2-3, with a weak D call TRBD2 (6 bases). The CDR3 totals 17 residues. Germline lookup yields CDR1 SGHRS and CDR2 YFSETQ. CDR3 bases: TGTGCCAGCAGCCCCAACCCTCTAGCGTTTTTGGCAGATACGCAGTATTTT. Its translation: CASSPNPLAFLADTQYF.

This chain uses TRBV5-5 with TRBJ1-5; 8 nucleotides line up with TRBD1. Unmatched junction bases numbered 8, after V lost 5 bases and J lost 7 bases. The CDR3 is made up of 14 amino acids. CDR1 SGHKS and CDR2 YYEKEE come from the germline V gene (reference sequence). The CDR3 DNA sequence: TGTGCCAGCAGTCTTACAGGGGGGGAACAGCCCCAGCATTTT. This sequence encodes CASSLTGGEQPQHF.

Worth noting for this clonotype: This may stem from a read error, because a much larger clone lies one nucleotide away. The chain combines TRBV6-1 with TRBJ1-2; perhaps TRBD1 as D (6 bases). Germline CDR1 reads MNHNS; CDR2 reads SASEGT. There are 13 residues in the CDR3. The CDR3 DNA follows: TGTGCCAGCAGTATACAGGGAATGAATGGCTACGCCTTC. Its translation is CASSIQGMNGYAF.

The J gene is TRBJ2-3, the V gene TRBV7-9; 9 bases align to TRBD2. The junction had 10 bases not matched to a gene; V was cut back by 2 bases and J by 4 bases. The CDR3 is 17 residues long. Germline V gene lookup returns CDR1 SEHNR and CDR2 FQNEAQ (reference sequence). Here the CDR3 reads CASSLTRVAGEADTQYF. The CDR3 DNA sequence: TGTGCCAGCAGCTTAACCAGGGTAGCGGGAGAAGCAGATACGCAGTATTTT.

This clonotype has just a few counts. The V gene is TRBV20-1, the J gene TRBJ2-7, with D possibly matching TRBD2 (6 bases). The germline V gene has CDR1 DFQATT and CDR2 SNEGSKA (reference sequence). V was cut by 3 bases and J by 7 bases, with 10 bases left in between. The CDR3 is 11 amino acids. The CDR3 sequence: CSASRLGEQYF. DNA for the CDR3: TGCAGTGCTAGTCGACTAGGAGAGCAGTACTTC.

This clonotype was detected ten times or more. The chain uses TRBV28 and TRBJ1-5; D remains ambiguous. V lost 1 base to trimming and J lost 1 base, with 8 bases between them. In germline, CDR1 is MDHEN, CDR2 SYDVKM. The CDR3 totals 15 residues. The CDR3 sequence is CASSLSGYSNQPQHF. The CDR3 coding sequence is TGTGCCAGCAGTTTATCGGGTTACAGCAATCAGCCCCAGCATTTT.

This clonotype was seen only once. The chain combines TRBV5-1 with TRBJ2-1; 9 bases line up with TRBD2. Per germline, CDR1 SGHRS and CDR2 YFSETQ. J lost 4 bases, V lost 4 bases, and 9 bases had no gene match. The CDR3 is 16 residues long. CDR3 residues: CASSPPFSGRYNEQFF. The DNA of the CDR3 is TGCGCCAGCAGCCCCCCTTTTAGCGGGAGATACAATGAGCAGTTCTTC.

The V call is TRBV5-1, the J call TRBJ2-7; D is perhaps TRBD2 (6 bases). The CDR3 has 14 residues. The germline CDR1 and CDR2 sequences are SGHRS and YFSETQ. Between the trimmed V and J ends, which lost 5 bases and 5 bases, there was a span of 17 bases. Here the CDR3 reads CASSFGTLTNEQYF. CDR3 DNA: TGCGCCAGCAGTTTTGGGACTTTGACGAACGAGCAGTACTTC.